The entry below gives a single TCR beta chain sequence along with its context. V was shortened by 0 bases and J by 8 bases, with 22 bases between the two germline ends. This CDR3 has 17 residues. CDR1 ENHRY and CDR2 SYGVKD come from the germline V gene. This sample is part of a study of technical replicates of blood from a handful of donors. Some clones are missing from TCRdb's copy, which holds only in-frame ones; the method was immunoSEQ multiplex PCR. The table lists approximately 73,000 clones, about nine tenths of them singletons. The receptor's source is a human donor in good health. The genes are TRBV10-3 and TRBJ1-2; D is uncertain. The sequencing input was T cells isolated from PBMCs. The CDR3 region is CAISESTLGLLSEGYTF. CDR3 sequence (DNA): TGTGCCATCAGTGAGTCGACTCTAGGTTTGCTCTCAGAGGGCTACACCTTC.